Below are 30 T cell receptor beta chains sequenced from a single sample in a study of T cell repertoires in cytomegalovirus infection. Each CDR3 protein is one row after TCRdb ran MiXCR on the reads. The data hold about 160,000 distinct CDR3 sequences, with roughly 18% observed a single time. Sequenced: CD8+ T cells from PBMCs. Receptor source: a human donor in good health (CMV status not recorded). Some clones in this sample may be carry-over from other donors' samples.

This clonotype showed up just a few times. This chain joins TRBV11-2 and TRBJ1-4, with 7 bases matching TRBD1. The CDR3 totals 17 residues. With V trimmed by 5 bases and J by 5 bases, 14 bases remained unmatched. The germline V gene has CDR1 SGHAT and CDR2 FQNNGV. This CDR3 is CASSRSDRDRLNEKLFF. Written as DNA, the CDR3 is TGTGCCAGCAGCCGATCCGACAGGGATCGACTAAATGAAAAACTGTTTTTT.

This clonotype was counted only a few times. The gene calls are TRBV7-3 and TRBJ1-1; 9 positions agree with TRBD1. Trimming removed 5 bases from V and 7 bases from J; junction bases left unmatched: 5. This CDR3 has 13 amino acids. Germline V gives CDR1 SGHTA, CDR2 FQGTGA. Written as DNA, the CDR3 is TGTGCCAGCAGCCCGGGACAGGGTGGTGAAGCTTTCTTT. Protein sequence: CASSPGQGGEAFF.

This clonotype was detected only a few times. CDR3 protein: CASSVSGIRTDTQYF. The CDR3 region has the DNA TGTGCCAGCAGTGTTAGCGGGATACGCACAGATACGCAGTATTTT. The rearrangement joins TRBV28 to TRBJ2-3; 8 nucleotides agree with TRBD2. The CDR3 is 15 residues long. The J segment lost 1 base and the V segment lost 5 bases, leaving 5 bases of the junction unmatched. Per germline, CDR1 MDHEN and CDR2 SYDVKM.

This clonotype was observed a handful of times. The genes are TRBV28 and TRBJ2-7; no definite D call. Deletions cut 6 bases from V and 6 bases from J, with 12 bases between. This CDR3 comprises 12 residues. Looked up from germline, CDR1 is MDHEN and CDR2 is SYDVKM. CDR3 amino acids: CASRETSAEQYF. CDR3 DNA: TGTGCCAGCAGGGAAACGTCAGCCGAGCAGTACTTC.

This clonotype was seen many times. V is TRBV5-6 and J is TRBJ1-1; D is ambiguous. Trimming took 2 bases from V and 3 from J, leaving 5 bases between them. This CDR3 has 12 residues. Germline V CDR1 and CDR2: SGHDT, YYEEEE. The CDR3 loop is CASSFGYTEAFF. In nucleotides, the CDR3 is TGTGCCAGCAGCTTTGGGTACACTGAAGCTTTCTTT.

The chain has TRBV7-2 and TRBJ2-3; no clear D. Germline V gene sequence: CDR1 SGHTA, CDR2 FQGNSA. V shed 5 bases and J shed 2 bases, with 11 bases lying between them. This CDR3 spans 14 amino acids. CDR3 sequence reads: CASSRRIFTDTQYF. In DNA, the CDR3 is TGTGCCAGCAGCCGACGGATATTCACAGATACGCAGTATTTT.

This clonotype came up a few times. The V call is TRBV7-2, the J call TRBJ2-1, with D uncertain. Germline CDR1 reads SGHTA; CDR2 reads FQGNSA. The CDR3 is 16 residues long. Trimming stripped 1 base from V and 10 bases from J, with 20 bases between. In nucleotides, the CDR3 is TGTGCCAGCAGCTTAGGACCGCCCCTCTGGAGCGAGGAGCAGTTCTTC. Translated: CASSLGPPLWSEEQFF.

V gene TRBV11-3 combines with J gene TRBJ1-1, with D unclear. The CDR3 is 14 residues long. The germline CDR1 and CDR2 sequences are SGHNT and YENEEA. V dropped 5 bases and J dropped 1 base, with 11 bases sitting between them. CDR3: CASSGGEKNTEAFF. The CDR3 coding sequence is TGTGCCAGCAGCGGCGGGGAAAAGAACACTGAAGCTTTCTTT.

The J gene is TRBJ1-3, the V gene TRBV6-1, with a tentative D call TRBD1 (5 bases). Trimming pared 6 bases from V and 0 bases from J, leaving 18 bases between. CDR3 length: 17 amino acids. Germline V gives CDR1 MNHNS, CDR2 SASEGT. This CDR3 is CASSSGGTLYSGNTIYF. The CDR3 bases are TGTGCCAGCAGCTCGGGGGGAACCCTATACTCTGGAAACACCATATATTTT.

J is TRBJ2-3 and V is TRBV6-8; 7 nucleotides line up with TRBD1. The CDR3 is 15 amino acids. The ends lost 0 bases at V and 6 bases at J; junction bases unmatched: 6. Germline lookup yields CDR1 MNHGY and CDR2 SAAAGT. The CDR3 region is CASSYSGQTGDTQYF. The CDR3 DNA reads TGTGCCAGCAGTTACTCGGGACAGACCGGGGATACGCAGTATTTT.

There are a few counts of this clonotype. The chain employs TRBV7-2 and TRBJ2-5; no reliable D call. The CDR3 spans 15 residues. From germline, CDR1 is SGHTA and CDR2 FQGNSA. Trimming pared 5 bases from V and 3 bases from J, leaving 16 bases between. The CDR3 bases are TGTGCCAGCAGCCGCGTCACGGTCCCTAAAGAGACCCAGTACTTC. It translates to CASSRVTVPKETQYF.

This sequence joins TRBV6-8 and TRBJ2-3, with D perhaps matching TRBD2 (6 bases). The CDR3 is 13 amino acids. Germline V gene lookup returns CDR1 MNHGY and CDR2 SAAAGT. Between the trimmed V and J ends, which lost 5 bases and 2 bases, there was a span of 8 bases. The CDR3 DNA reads TGTGCCAGCAGTCAGCGGGTCACAGATACGCAGTATTTT. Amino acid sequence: CASSQRVTDTQYF.

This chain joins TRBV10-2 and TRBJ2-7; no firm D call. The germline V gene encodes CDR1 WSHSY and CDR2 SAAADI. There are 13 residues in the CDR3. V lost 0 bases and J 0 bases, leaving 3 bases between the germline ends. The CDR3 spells CASSESPSYEQYF. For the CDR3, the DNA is TGCGCCAGCAGTGAGTCCCCCTCCTACGAGCAGTACTTC.

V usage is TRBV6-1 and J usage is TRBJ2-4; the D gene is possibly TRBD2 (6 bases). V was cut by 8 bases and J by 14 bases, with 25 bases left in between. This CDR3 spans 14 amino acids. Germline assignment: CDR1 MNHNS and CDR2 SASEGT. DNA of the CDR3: TGTGCCAGCTCTCCCGGGACTCCCCCCCAGATTAAGTACTTC. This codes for CASSPGTPPQIKYF.

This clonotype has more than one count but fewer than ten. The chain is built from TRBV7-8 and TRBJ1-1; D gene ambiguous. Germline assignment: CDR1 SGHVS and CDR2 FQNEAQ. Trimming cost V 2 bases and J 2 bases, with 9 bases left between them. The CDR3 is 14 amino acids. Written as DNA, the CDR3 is TGTGCCAGCAGCTTAAGATTAGTTAACACTGAAGCTTTCTTT. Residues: CASSLRLVNTEAFF.

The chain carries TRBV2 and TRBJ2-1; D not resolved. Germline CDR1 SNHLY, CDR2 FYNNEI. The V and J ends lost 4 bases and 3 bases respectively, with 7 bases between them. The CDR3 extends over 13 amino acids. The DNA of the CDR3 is TGTGCCAGCAGTGGGCAGATCTACAATGAGCAGTTCTTC. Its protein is CASSGQIYNEQFF.

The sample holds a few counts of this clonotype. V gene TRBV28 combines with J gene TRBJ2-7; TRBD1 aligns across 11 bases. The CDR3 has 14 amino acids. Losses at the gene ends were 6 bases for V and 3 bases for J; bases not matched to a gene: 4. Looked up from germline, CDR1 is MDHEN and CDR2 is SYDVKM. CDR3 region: CASSWDRGGYEQYF. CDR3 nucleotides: TGTGCCAGCAGCTGGGACAGGGGGGGCTACGAGCAGTACTTC.

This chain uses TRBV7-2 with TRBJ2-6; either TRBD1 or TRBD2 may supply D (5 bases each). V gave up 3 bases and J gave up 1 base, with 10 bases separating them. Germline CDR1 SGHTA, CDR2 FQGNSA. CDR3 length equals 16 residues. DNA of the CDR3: TGTGCCAGCAGCTTCCCCGAGGGGTCTGGGGCCAACGTCCTGACTTTC. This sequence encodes CASSFPEGSGANVLTF.

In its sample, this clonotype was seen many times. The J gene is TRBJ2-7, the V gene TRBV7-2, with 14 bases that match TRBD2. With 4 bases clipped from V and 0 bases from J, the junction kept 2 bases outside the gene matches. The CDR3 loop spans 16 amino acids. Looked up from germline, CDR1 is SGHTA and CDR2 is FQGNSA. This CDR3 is CASSWTSGGTSYEQYF. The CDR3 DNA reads TGTGCCAGCAGCTGGACTAGCGGGGGGACCTCCTACGAGCAGTACTTC. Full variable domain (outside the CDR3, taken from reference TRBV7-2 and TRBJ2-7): GAGVSQSPSNKVTEKGKDVELRCDPISGHTALYWYRQSLGQGLEFLIYFQGNSAPDKSGLPSDRFSAERTGGSVSTLTIQRTQQEDSAVYLCASSWTSGGTSYEQYFGPGTRLTVT.

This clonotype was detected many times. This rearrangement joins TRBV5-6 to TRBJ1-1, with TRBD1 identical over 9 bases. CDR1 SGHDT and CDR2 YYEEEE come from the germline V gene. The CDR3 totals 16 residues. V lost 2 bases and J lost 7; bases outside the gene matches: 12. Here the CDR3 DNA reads TGTGCCAGCAGCTTCGGAACAGGGGGCGGGTTGGTTGAAGCTTTCTTT. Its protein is CASSFGTGGGLVEAFF.

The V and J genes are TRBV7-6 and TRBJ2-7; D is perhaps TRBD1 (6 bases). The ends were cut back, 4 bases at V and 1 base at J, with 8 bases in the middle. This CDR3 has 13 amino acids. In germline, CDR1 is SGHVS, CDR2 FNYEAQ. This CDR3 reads CASSYQGSYEQYF. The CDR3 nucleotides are TGTGCCAGCAGCTACCAGGGGTCCTACGAGCAGTACTTC.

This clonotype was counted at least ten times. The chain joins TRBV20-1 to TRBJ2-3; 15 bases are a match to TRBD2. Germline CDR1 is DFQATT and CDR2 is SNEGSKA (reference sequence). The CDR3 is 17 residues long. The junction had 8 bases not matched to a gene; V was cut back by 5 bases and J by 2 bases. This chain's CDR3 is CSARRGLAGGLTDTQYF. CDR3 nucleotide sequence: TGCAGTGCTCGAAGGGGACTAGCGGGAGGCCTCACAGATACGCAGTATTTT.

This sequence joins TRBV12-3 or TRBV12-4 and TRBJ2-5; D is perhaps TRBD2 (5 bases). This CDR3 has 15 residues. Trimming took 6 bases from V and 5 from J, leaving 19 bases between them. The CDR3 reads CASSPRTRRRETQYF. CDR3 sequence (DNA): TGTGCCAGCAGCCCCAGGACCCGACGGAGGGAGACCCAGTACTTC.

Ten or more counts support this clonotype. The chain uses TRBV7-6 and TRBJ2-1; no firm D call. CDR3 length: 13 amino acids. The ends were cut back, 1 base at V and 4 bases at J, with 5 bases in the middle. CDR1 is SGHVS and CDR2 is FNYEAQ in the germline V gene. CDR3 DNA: TGTGCCAGCAGCTTAGAAGCATACAATGAGCAGTTCTTC. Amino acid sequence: CASSLEAYNEQFF.

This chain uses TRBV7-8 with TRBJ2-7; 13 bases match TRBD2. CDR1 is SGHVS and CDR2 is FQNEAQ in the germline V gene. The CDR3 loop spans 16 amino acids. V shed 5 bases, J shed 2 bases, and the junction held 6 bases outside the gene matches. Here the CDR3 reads CASSTRLAGGPYEQYF. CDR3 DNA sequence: TGTGCCAGCAGCACCCGACTAGCGGGGGGACCCTACGAGCAGTACTTC.

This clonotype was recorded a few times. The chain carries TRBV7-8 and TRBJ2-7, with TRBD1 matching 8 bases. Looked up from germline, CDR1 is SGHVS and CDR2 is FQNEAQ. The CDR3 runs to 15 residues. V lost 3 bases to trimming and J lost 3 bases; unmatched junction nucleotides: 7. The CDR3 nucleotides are TGTGCCAGCAGCTTGGGATCAGGGGGCGGCTACGAGCAGTACTTC. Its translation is CASSLGSGGGYEQYF.

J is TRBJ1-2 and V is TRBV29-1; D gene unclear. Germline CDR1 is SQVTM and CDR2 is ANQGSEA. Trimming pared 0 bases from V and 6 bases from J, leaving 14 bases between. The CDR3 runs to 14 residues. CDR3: CSVEDLRGSDGYTF. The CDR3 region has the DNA TGCAGCGTTGAAGATCTCCGGGGATCTGATGGCTACACCTTC.

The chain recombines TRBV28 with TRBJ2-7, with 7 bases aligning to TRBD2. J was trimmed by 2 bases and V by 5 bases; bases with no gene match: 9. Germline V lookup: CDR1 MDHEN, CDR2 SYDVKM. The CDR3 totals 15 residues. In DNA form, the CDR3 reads TGTGCCAGCAGTCTCCAGAGCGGGGCTCCCTACGAGCAGTACTTC. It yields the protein CASSLQSGAPYEQYF.

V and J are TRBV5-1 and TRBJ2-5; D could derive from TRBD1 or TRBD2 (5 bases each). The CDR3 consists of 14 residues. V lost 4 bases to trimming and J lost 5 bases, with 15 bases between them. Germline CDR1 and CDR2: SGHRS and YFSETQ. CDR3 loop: CASSRGTGGETQYF. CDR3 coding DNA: TGCGCCAGCAGCCGAGGGACGGGCGGGGAGACCCAGTACTTC.

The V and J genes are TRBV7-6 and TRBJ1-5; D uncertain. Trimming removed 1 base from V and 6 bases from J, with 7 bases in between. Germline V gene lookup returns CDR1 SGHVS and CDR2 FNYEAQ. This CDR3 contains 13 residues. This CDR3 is CASSLVKGQPQHF. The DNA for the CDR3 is TGTGCCAGCAGCTTAGTCAAGGGTCAGCCCCAGCATTTT.